This is a list of T cell receptor beta chains from one sample in a study of blood T cell repertoires in COVID-19. Using immunoSEQ multiplex PCR, the repertoire was profiled, and TCRdb retains in-frame clones only, with some absent. The sample lists about half a million clones, approximately 83% occurring once. The sequencing sample was made of peripheral blood. All receptors come from a human donor in a cohort sampled during active COVID-19. Each CDR3 is given with its conserved first and last residue. A D gene is named only where the DNA matches it firmly. Clone size is stated in some rows and not others, as once, few, many or a class when expanded.

CDR3nt: TGTGCCAGCAGTTACCCCGCCGGAGGAGGGGTAGGAGGGGCAGATACGCAGTATTTT; CDR3aa: CASSYPAGGGVGGADTQYF; abundance: .; d_gene: .; j_gene: TRBJ2-3; v_gene: TRBV6-2/TRBV6-3
CDR3nt: TGTGCCAGCAGTGAGCAGGGTCTCTCCTATAATTCACCCCTCCACTTT; CDR3aa: CASSEQGLSYNSPLHF; abundance: .; d_gene: .; j_gene: TRBJ1-6; v_gene: TRBV6-4
CDR3nt: TGTGCCAGTAGTATAGCACAGGGGGAGAATCAGCCCCAGCATTTT; CDR3aa: CASSIAQGENQPQHF; abundance: few; d_gene: TRBD1; j_gene: TRBJ1-5; v_gene: TRBV19
CDR3nt: TGCGCCAGCAGTGAGTCGACGGGAGGCGGGCCGGAGGGTACGCAGTATTTT; CDR3aa: CASSESTGGGPEGTQYF; abundance: .; d_gene: TRBD2; j_gene: TRBJ2-3; v_gene: TRBV10-1
CDR3nt: TGTGCCAGCAGTCGGCAACCCACAGGGCCCCTAGAGCAGTACTTC; CDR3aa: CASSRQPTGPLEQYF; abundance: .; d_gene: .; j_gene: TRBJ2-7; v_gene: TRBV5-4
CDR3nt: TGTGCCTGCTCCGGGACTAGCGGGAGTCTTCAGTTCTTC; CDR3aa: CACSGTSGSLQFF; abundance: .; d_gene: TRBD2; j_gene: TRBJ2-1; v_gene: TRBV30
CDR3nt: TGTGCCAGTGCCAGTACAGGGGATTCACCCCTCCACTTT; CDR3aa: CASASTGDSPLHF; abundance: few; d_gene: TRBD1; j_gene: TRBJ1-6; v_gene: TRBV19
CDR3nt: TGCGCCAGCAGCTCAAAGACTAGCGGGGGGTACGAGCAGTACTTC; CDR3aa: CASSSKTSGGYEQYF; abundance: .; d_gene: TRBD2; j_gene: TRBJ2-7; v_gene: TRBV5-1
CDR3nt: TGTGCCAGCAGCTTGGCATCCACAGATACGCAGTATTTT; CDR3aa: CASSLASTDTQYF; abundance: .; d_gene: .; j_gene: TRBJ2-3; v_gene: TRBV5-4
CDR3nt: TGTGCCAGCGGCGGGGCATACGCTGGCTACACCTTC; CDR3aa: CASGGAYAGYTF; abundance: .; d_gene: .; j_gene: TRBJ1-2; v_gene: TRBV7-9
CDR3nt: TGTGCCAGCAGTCCCCCCGGACAGCTATATAATTCACCCCTCCACTTT; CDR3aa: CASSPPGQLYNSPLHF; abundance: .; d_gene: .; j_gene: TRBJ1-6; v_gene: TRBV27
CDR3nt: TGTGCCAGCTCCCCTACCTCGGAGGGTTGGGGTTCACCCCTCCACTTT; CDR3aa: CASSPTSEGWGSPLHF; abundance: .; d_gene: .; j_gene: TRBJ1-6; v_gene: TRBV18
CDR3nt: TGCGCCAGCAGCTTTCTCTCGGGGGGCTTTGGGGCCAACGTCCTGACTTTC; CDR3aa: CASSFLSGGFGANVLTF; abundance: .; d_gene: .; j_gene: TRBJ2-6; v_gene: TRBV5-1
CDR3nt: TGTGCCAGTAGTGGACAGGGCTACGAGCAGTACTTC; CDR3aa: CASSGQGYEQYF; abundance: .; d_gene: TRBD1; j_gene: TRBJ2-7; v_gene: TRBV19
CDR3nt: TGTGCCAGCAGCTTACTAGAGGAGCAGTACTTC; CDR3aa: CASSLLEEQYF; abundance: .; d_gene: .; j_gene: TRBJ2-7; v_gene: TRBV12-1
CDR3nt: TGTGCCAGCAGTGGCGTTCAGGGTTATAGCAATCAGCCCCAGCATTTT; CDR3aa: CASSGVQGYSNQPQHF; abundance: .; d_gene: .; j_gene: TRBJ1-5; v_gene: TRBV2
CDR3nt: TGTGCCAGCAGTTACTCGATGGTCGGCAGGGGGGCCCAGTACTTC; CDR3aa: CASSYSMVGRGAQYF; abundance: .; d_gene: .; j_gene: TRBJ2-5; v_gene: TRBV6-5
CDR3nt: TGCGCCAGCAGCCAAGGACAGGGTTTAGATGAGCAGTTCTTC; CDR3aa: CASSQGQGLDEQFF; abundance: .; d_gene: TRBD1; j_gene: TRBJ2-1; v_gene: TRBV4-3
CDR3nt: TGTGCCAGCATCAAAGGGGGGGTAGGGAACACTGAAGCTTTCTTT; CDR3aa: CASIKGGVGNTEAFF; abundance: .; d_gene: .; j_gene: TRBJ1-1; v_gene: TRBV27
CDR3nt: TGTGCCAGCAGCCCTGGACTAGCGGGAGGGTCTCGCAATGAGCAGTTCTTC; CDR3aa: CASSPGLAGGSRNEQFF; abundance: few; d_gene: TRBD2; j_gene: TRBJ2-1; v_gene: TRBV3-1/TRBV3-2
CDR3nt: TGTGCCAGCAGCTTTAGGGCAGGGAATCAGCCCCAGCATTTT; CDR3aa: CASSFRAGNQPQHF; abundance: .; d_gene: .; j_gene: TRBJ1-5; v_gene: TRBV7-2
CDR3nt: TGTGCCAGCAGCTTATCACGGACAGGGCCAGATACGCAGTATTTT; CDR3aa: CASSLSRTGPDTQYF; abundance: .; d_gene: TRBD1; j_gene: TRBJ2-3; v_gene: TRBV5-4
CDR3nt: TGTGCCTGGAGTCAAAACTTGATAATGAACACTGAAGCTTTCTTT; CDR3aa: CAWSQNLIMNTEAFF; abundance: .; d_gene: .; j_gene: TRBJ1-1; v_gene: TRBV30
CDR3nt: TGTGCCAGTAGTATCTCCCGGGACAGGGGTTTCTACGAGCAGTACTTC; CDR3aa: CASSISRDRGFYEQYF; abundance: .; d_gene: TRBD1; j_gene: TRBJ2-7; v_gene: TRBV19
CDR3nt: TGTGCCAGCAGCATGGGACAGGGGGAAAACATTCAGTACTTC; CDR3aa: CASSMGQGENIQYF; abundance: .; d_gene: TRBD1; j_gene: TRBJ2-4; v_gene: TRBV5-4
CDR3nt: TGTGCCAGTAGTATTGAGGGAGTGTACTACAATGAGCAGTTCTTC; CDR3aa: CASSIEGVYYNEQFF; abundance: once; d_gene: .; j_gene: TRBJ2-1; v_gene: TRBV19
CDR3nt: TGTGCCAGCAGGCCTGGGCGGGGCGGTAGCACAGATACGCAGTATTTT; CDR3aa: CASRPGRGGSTDTQYF; abundance: .; d_gene: .; j_gene: TRBJ2-3; v_gene: TRBV6-2/TRBV6-3
CDR3nt: TGTGCCAGCAGCCACGGACAGTGGGGGACTGAAGCTTTCTTT; CDR3aa: CASSHGQWGTEAFF; abundance: .; d_gene: .; j_gene: TRBJ1-1; v_gene: TRBV3-1/TRBV3-2
CDR3nt: TGTGCCAGCAGTGGAGGTGTGACCTATTTAAATTATGAAAAACTGTTTTTT; CDR3aa: CASSGGVTYLNYEKLFF; abundance: .; d_gene: .; j_gene: TRBJ1-4; v_gene: TRBV2
CDR3nt: TGTGCCAGCAGTCCGGACAGGGGAGGATGGGCTGAAGCTTTCTTT; CDR3aa: CASSPDRGGWAEAFF; abundance: .; d_gene: TRBD1; j_gene: TRBJ1-1; v_gene: TRBV28
CDR3nt: TGTGCCAGCAGCCAAGAACCGGCCCGGGGTGAAAAACTGTTTTTT; CDR3aa: CASSQEPARGEKLFF; abundance: .; d_gene: .; j_gene: TRBJ1-4; v_gene: TRBV3-1/TRBV3-2
CDR3nt: TGTGCCAGCAGCCCCGGGACAGGGGGGGGGCAGTTCTTC; CDR3aa: CASSPGTGGGQFF; abundance: once; d_gene: TRBD1; j_gene: TRBJ2-1; v_gene: TRBV14
CDR3nt: TGTGCCAGCAGCCACAGGACAGGGGATGGCTACACCTTC; CDR3aa: CASSHRTGDGYTF; abundance: .; d_gene: TRBD1; j_gene: TRBJ1-2; v_gene: TRBV3-1/TRBV3-2
CDR3nt: TGTGCCACCAGTACAGCAAGCACAGATACGCAGTATTTT; CDR3aa: CATSTASTDTQYF; abundance: .; d_gene: .; j_gene: TRBJ2-3; v_gene: TRBV24-1
CDR3nt: TGTGCCTGGAGTAAGGGGTTGGGCTCCTACAATGAGCAGTTCTTC; CDR3aa: CAWSKGLGSYNEQFF; abundance: .; d_gene: .; j_gene: TRBJ2-1; v_gene: TRBV30
CDR3nt: TGTGCCAGCAGTTCTTTAGGACAGACTAATTCACCCCTCCACTTT; CDR3aa: CASSSLGQTNSPLHF; abundance: .; d_gene: .; j_gene: TRBJ1-6; v_gene: TRBV27
CDR3nt: TGTGCCAGCAGCACGCAACAGGGCTCTCCGAACACTGAAGCTTTCTTT; CDR3aa: CASSTQQGSPNTEAFF; abundance: .; d_gene: .; j_gene: TRBJ1-1; v_gene: TRBV7-2
CDR3nt: TGTGCTAGTGGGAATCCGGGACTAGCCTCCAATGAGCAGTTCTTC; CDR3aa: CASGNPGLASNEQFF; abundance: .; d_gene: TRBD2; j_gene: TRBJ2-1; v_gene: TRBV12-5
CDR3nt: TGCGCCAGCCGTTCGGGAGGGCCTCAGGAGCAGTTCTTC; CDR3aa: CASRSGGPQEQFF; abundance: .; d_gene: TRBD2; j_gene: TRBJ2-1; v_gene: TRBV10-2
CDR3nt: TGTGCCAGCAGTTTACTGGCCAGCACTGAAGCTTTCTTT; CDR3aa: CASSLLASTEAFF; abundance: .; d_gene: .; j_gene: TRBJ1-1; v_gene: TRBV27
CDR3nt: TGTGCCAGTAGTACCGGGGGGGGTCAGCCCCAGCATTTT; CDR3aa: CASSTGGGQPQHF; abundance: .; d_gene: .; j_gene: TRBJ1-5; v_gene: TRBV19
CDR3nt: TGTGCCAGCAGCCGGGGGACAGTTTCCTACGAGCAGTACTTC; CDR3aa: CASSRGTVSYEQYF; abundance: .; d_gene: .; j_gene: TRBJ2-7; v_gene: TRBV7-9
CDR3nt: TGTGCCACCAGCAGAGATCTTCGACTAGCGGGGGACACAGATACGCAGTATTTT; CDR3aa: CATSRDLRLAGDTDTQYF; abundance: .; d_gene: TRBD2; j_gene: TRBJ2-3; v_gene: TRBV15
CDR3nt: TGTGCCAGCAGTGAGCGTGGGGCGCGAAACACTGAAGCTTTCTTT; CDR3aa: CASSERGARNTEAFF; abundance: .; d_gene: .; j_gene: TRBJ1-1; v_gene: TRBV2
CDR3nt: TGTGCCAGTACCCCGGGGGTTCGTAGTTTTAGCTCTGGGGCCAACGTCCTGACTTTC; CDR3aa: CASTPGVRSFSSGANVLTF; abundance: .; d_gene: .; j_gene: TRBJ2-6; v_gene: TRBV19
CDR3nt: TGTGCCAGTAGTATAGATCTCGGGGTCACACCCACTGAAGCTTTCTTT; CDR3aa: CASSIDLGVTPTEAFF; abundance: few; d_gene: .; j_gene: TRBJ1-1; v_gene: TRBV19